This entry is about one T cell receptor (beta chain). This sample stems from a study of T cells expressing NK-cell markers. The CDR3 has 12 residues. Germline V gene data show CDR1 as DFQATT and CDR2 as SNEGSKA (reference sequence). No DNA is given; TCRdb re-called the 5' RACE reads and lists each CDR3 protein once. The specimen's table records more than 90,000 distinct CDR3 sequences. Sequencing was carried out using blood T cells: a sorted CD56 or NKG2C T cell subset, CD4+ or CD8+ T cells, or bulk PBMC T cells (not recorded which). This sequence joins TRBV20-1 and TRBJ2-3; TCRdb selects TRBD1, and the lack of DNA leaves this call unchecked. The receptor was isolated from a woman aged 18-70 years in good health. CDR3 sequence reads: CSAAGDTDTQYF.